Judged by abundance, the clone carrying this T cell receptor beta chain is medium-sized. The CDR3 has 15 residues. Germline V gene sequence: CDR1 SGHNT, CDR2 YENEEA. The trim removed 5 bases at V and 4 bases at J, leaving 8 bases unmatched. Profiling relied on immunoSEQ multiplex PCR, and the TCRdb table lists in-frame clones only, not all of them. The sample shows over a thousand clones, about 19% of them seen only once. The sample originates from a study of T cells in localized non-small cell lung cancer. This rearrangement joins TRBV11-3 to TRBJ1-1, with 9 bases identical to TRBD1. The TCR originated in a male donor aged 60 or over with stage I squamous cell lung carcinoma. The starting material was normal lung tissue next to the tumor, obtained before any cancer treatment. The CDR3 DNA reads TGTGCCAGCAGCGTAACGGACAGGGGCGGCACTGAAGCTTTCTTT. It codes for CASSVTDRGGTEAFF.